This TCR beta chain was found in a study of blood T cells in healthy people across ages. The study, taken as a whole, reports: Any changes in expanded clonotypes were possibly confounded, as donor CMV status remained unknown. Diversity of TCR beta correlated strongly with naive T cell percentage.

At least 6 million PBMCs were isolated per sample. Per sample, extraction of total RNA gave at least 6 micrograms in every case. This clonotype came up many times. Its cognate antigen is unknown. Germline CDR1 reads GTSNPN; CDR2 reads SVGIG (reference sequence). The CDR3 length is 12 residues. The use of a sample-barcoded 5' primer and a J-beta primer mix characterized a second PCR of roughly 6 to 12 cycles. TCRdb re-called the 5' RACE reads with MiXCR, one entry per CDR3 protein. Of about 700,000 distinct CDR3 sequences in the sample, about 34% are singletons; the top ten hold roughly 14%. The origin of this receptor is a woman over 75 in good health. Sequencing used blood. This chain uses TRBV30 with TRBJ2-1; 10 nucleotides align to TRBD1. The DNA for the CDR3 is TGTGCGGCGGGGACAGGGGTCAATGAGCAGTTCTTC. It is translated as CAAGTGVNEQFF.